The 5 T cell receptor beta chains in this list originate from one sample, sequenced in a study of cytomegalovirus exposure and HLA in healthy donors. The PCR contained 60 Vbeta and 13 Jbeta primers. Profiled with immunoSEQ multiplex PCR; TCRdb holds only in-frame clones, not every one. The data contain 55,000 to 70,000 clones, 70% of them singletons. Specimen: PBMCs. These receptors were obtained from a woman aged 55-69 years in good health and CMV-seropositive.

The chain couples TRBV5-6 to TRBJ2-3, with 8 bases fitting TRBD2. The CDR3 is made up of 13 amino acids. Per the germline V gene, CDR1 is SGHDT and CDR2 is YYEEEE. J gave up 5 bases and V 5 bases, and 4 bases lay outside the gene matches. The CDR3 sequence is CASRSSGGDTQYF. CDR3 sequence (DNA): TGTGCCAGCAGGTCAAGCGGGGGAGATACGCAGTATTTT.

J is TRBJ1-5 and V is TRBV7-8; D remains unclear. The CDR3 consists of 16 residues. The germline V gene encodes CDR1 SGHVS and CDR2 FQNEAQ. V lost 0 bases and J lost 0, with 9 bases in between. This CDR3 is CASSLATGYSNQPQHF. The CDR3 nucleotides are TGTGCCAGCAGCTTAGCGACCGGGTATAGCAATCAGCCCCAGCATTTT. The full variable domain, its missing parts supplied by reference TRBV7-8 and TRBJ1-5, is GAGVSQSPRYKVAKRGQDVALRCDPISGHVSLFWYQQALGQGPEFLTYFQNEAQLDKSGLPSDRFFAERPEGSVSTLKIQRTQQEDSAVYLCASSLATGYSNQPQHFGDGTRLSIL.

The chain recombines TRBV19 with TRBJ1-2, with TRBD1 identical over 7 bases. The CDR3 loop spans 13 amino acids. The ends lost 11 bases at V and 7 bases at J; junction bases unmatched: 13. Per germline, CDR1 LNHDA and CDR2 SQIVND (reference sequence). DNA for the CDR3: TGTGCCGAACAGACAGGGCGGATGTTTGGCTACACCTTC. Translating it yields CAEQTGRMFGYTF.

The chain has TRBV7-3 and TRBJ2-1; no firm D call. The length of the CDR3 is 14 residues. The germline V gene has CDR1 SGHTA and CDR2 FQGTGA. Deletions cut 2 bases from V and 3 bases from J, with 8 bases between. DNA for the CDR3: TGTGCCAGCAGCTTAGGAGTAGGCTACAATGAGCAGTTCTTC. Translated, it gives CASSLGVGYNEQFF. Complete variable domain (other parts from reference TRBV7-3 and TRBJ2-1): GAGVSQTPSNKVTEKGKYVELRCDPISGHTALYWYRQSLGQGPEFLIYFQGTGAADDSGLPNDRFFAVRPEGSVSTLKIQRTERGDSAVYLCASSLGVGYNEQFFGPGTRLTVL.

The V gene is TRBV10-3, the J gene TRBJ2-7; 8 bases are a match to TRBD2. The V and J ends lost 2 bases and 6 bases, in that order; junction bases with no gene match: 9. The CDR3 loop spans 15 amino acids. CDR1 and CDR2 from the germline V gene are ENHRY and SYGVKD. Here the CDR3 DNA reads TGTGCCATCAGTGAGGTGCCGGGGGGGCCCGGCGAGCAGTACTTC. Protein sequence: CAISEVPGGPGEQYF.